Below, 30 T cell receptor beta chains from the same sample are listed, as sequenced in a study of CD8 T cells in ankylosing spondylitis. TCRdb passed the 5' RACE reads through MiXCR, listing each CDR3 protein once. The sample comprises 300,000 to 350,000 distinct CDR3 sequences, more than 9% of which are singletons, and roughly 9.5% rests with the top ten. Input material: blood, either unsorted or a sorted T cell fraction (not recorded which). These receptors came from a female donor with ankylosing spondylitis or in good health (not recorded which).

This clonotype showed up many times. V usage is TRBV9 and J usage is TRBJ2-3; D possibly matches TRBD1 or TRBD2 (5 bases each). Trimming took 3 bases from V and 4 from J, leaving 12 bases between them. CDR1 SGDLS and CDR2 YYNGEE come from the germline V gene. This CDR3 has 14 amino acids. This chain's CDR3 is CASSATLGADTQYF. The CDR3 bases are TGTGCCAGCAGCGCTACCCTGGGGGCAGATACGCAGTATTTT.

This clonotype was seen repeatedly, ten times or more. The chain is built from TRBV7-2 and TRBJ2-1, with D uncertain. The V and J ends lost 0 bases and 1 base respectively, with 7 bases between them. The germline gives CDR1 SGHTA, CDR2 FQGNSA. The CDR3 length is 15 residues. The DNA for the CDR3 is TGTGCCAGCAGCTTAGCGTATGGGTCCTACAATGAGCAGTTCTTC. Translating gives CASSLAYGSYNEQFF.

This clonotype has at least ten counts. The rearrangement joins TRBV18 to TRBJ2-7; unclear D gene. The CDR3 length is 14 residues. CDR1 KGHSH and CDR2 LQKENI come from the germline V gene. The V gene lost 3 bases and the J gene lost 1 base, with 10 bases spanning the gap. In nucleotides, the CDR3 is TGTGCCAGCTCACCTGGAAGGGCTTCCTACGAGCAGTACTTC. Amino acids: CASSPGRASYEQYF.

This clonotype was seen repeatedly, ten times or more. V usage is TRBV28 and J usage is TRBJ1-1; tentatively, D is TRBD1 (5 bases). This CDR3 is built from 13 residues. Deletions cut 6 bases from V and 3 bases from J, with 11 bases between. The germline V gene has CDR1 MDHEN and CDR2 SYDVKM. Here the CDR3 DNA reads TGTGCCAGCAGATCAGGGTGGGACACTGAAGCTTTCTTT. It specifies CASRSGWDTEAFF.

In this sample, this clonotype turned up a few times. The rearrangement links TRBV28 to TRBJ2-2, with 8 bases that match TRBD1. The J segment lost 6 bases and the V segment lost 4 bases, leaving 10 bases of the junction unmatched. CDR1 is MDHEN, CDR2 SYDVKM, per germline. This CDR3 region has 16 residues. CDR3 in amino acids: CASSSPGQGRPGELFF. The CDR3 DNA sequence: TGTGCCAGCAGTTCCCCCGGACAGGGTCGGCCCGGGGAGCTGTTTTTT. Full variable domain (outside the CDR3, taken from reference TRBV28 and TRBJ2-2): DVKVTQSSRYLVKRTGEKVFLECVQDMDHENMFWYRQDPGLGLRLIYFSYDVKMKEKGDIPEGYSVSREKKERFSLILESASTNQTSMYLCASSSPGQGRPGELFFGEGSRLTVL.

This clonotype was counted only a few times. The J gene is TRBJ1-3, the V gene TRBV5-1; D remains ambiguous. The V gene lost 4 bases and the J gene lost 0 bases, with 5 bases spanning the gap. Germline CDR1 and CDR2: SGHRS and YFSETQ. This CDR3 has 13 amino acids. This chain's CDR3 is CASSTASGNTIYF. CDR3 DNA sequence: TGCGCCAGCAGCACAGCCTCTGGAAACACCATATATTTT. Variable domain in full (rest from reference TRBV5-1 and TRBJ1-3): KAGVTQTPRYLIKTRGQQVTLSCSPISGHRSVSWYQQTPGQGLQFLFEYFSETQRNKGNFPGRFSGRQFSNSRSEMNVSTLELGDSALYLCASSTASGNTIYFGEGSWLTVV.

This clonotype was recorded many times. The chain joins TRBV12-3 or TRBV12-4 to TRBJ2-7; D call uncertain. Trimming pared 7 bases from V and 3 bases from J, leaving 16 bases between. The CDR3 covers 14 residues. CDR3 nucleotides: TGTGCCAGCATGGTTGGGCACCAGAGCTACGAGCAGTACTTC. Translation gives CASMVGHQSYEQYF.

This clonotype occurred many times. The CDR3 bases are TGTGCCAGCAGTCCCCCGGACAGGGGAAAGACCGGGGAGCTGTTTTTT. As protein: CASSPPDRGKTGELFF. The chain couples TRBV12-3 or TRBV12-4 to TRBJ2-2; 9 bases fit TRBD1. CDR3 length: 16 residues. The J segment lost 5 bases and the V segment lost 5 bases, leaving 9 bases of the junction unmatched.

This clonotype was counted at least ten times. The chain uses TRBV11-2 and TRBJ1-5; D gene ambiguous. The CDR3 sequence is 12 residues long. V was cut by 5 bases and J by 5 bases, with 7 bases left in between. The germline V gene has CDR1 SGHAT and CDR2 FQNNGV. The DNA for the CDR3 is TGTGCCAGCAGCATGAGGGATCAGCCCCAGCATTTT. Amino acids: CASSMRDQPQHF.

This chain links TRBV4-1 with TRBJ1-2; 7 positions agree with TRBD1. This CDR3 is 15 amino acids long. From germline, CDR1 is MGHRA and CDR2 YSYEKL. Trimming at V came to 4 bases and at J to 0 bases, leaving 5 bases not matched to a gene. The CDR3 sequence is CASSPGTAPNYGYTF. The CDR3 coding sequence is TGCGCCAGCAGCCCCGGGACAGCCCCTAACTATGGCTACACCTTC.

The chain has TRBV9 and TRBJ1-2; tentatively, D is TRBD1 (5 bases). Germline CDR1 SGDLS, CDR2 YYNGEE. V gave up 3 bases and J gave up 7 bases, with 13 bases separating them. The CDR3 spans 13 residues. CDR3 DNA: TGTGCCAGCAGCGCCGGGGGGACCACTGGCTACACCTTC. Residues: CASSAGGTTGYTF.

This clonotype was counted at least ten times. The CDR3 loop reads CSVEETSASGYTF. The CDR3 DNA is TGCAGCGTTGAAGAGACGTCCGCCTCTGGCTACACCTTC. The rearrangement uses TRBV29-1 and TRBJ1-2, with D unclear. This CDR3 has 13 residues. In germline, CDR1 is SQVTM, CDR2 ANQGSEA. The germline V and J ends were trimmed by 0 bases and 7 bases, with 12 bases remaining between them.

Worth noting for this clonotype: A junction end diverges from the germline sequence, so it may reflect a read error. The chain couples TRBV7-6 to TRBJ1-2; 8 nucleotides line up with TRBD1. CDR3 length equals 17 residues. CDR1 is SGHVS, CDR2 FNYEAQ, per germline. The CDR3 here is CASSLAGGQGSNYGDTF. The CDR3 DNA sequence: TGTGCCAGCAGCTTAGCCGGCGGACAGGGTTCGAACTATGGCGACACCTTC. Drawing the rest from reference TRBV7-6 and TRBJ1-2, the complete variable domain is GAGVSQSPRYKVTKRGQDVALRCDPISGHVSLYWYRQALGQGPEFLTYFNYEAQQDKSGLPNDRFSAERPEGSISTLTIQRTEQRDSAMYRCASSLAGGQGSNYGDTFGSGTRLTVV.

This clonotype occurred many times. This chain uses TRBV5-1 with TRBJ2-5; D may correspond to TRBD1 or TRBD2 (5 bases each). Germline lookup yields CDR1 SGHRS and CDR2 YFSETQ. V was shortened by 4 bases and J by 1 base, with 11 bases between the two germline ends. This CDR3 comprises 14 residues. The CDR3 loop is CASSPTGLQETQYF. DNA of the CDR3: TGCGCCAGCAGCCCCACAGGACTCCAAGAGACCCAGTACTTC.

This clonotype appeared many times. The chain uses TRBV6-5 and TRBJ2-2; possibly TRBD2 for D (6 bases). Germline-derived CDR1 and CDR2 are MNHEY and SVGAGI. The CDR3 has 14 amino acids. V lost 4 bases and J lost 3, with 9 bases in between. The CDR3 sequence: CASSFGGYTGELFF. The CDR3 DNA is TGTGCCAGCAGTTTCGGGGGATACACCGGGGAGCTGTTTTTT.

This clonotype appeared many times. The V and J genes are TRBV7-9 and TRBJ2-7; D is unresolved. Germline V lookup: CDR1 SEHNR, CDR2 FQNEAQ (reference sequence). With 9 bases removed from V and 0 bases from J, the gap between germline ends came to 12 bases. The CDR3 runs to 13 residues. The CDR3, as DNA: TGTGCCAGTAATTCGCAGTCCTCCTACGAGCAGTACTTC. Translation: CASNSQSSYEQYF.

This clonotype was counted at least ten times. The chain employs TRBV29-1 and TRBJ2-4; maybe TRBD1 (5 bases). CDR3 length: 15 residues. The germline V and J ends were trimmed by 4 bases and 6 bases, with 19 bases remaining between them. Germline CDR1 reads SQVTM; CDR2 reads ANQGSEA. CDR3 nucleotide sequence: TGCAGCGTTGCTCAGGGTTCTGGGGCTAGAAACATTCAGTACTTC. Amino acids: CSVAQGSGARNIQYF.

This clonotype was seen a few times. This chain links TRBV12-3 or TRBV12-4 with TRBJ1-5, with D possibly being TRBD1 (5 bases). The CDR3 has 15 residues. V shed 6 bases and J shed 5 bases, with 17 bases lying between them. The CDR3 is CASSPGPQLYQPQHF. DNA of the CDR3: TGTGCCAGCAGCCCGGGACCGCAGCTCTATCAGCCCCAGCATTTT.

This clonotype was observed many times. The chain recombines TRBV12-3 or TRBV12-4 with TRBJ1-3, with D unresolved. The CDR3 covers 15 residues. The V and J ends lost 5 bases and 2 bases respectively, with 13 bases between them. DNA of the CDR3: TGTGCCAGCAGTCTTCCGTCGGGCACTGGAAACACCATATATTTT. It yields the protein CASSLPSGTGNTIYF.

The V call is TRBV7-6, the J call TRBJ1-4, with D uncertain. Germline CDR1 is SGHVS and CDR2 is FNYEAQ. The CDR3 covers 14 residues. With 1 base removed from V and 7 bases from J, the gap between germline ends came to 10 bases. DNA of the CDR3: TGTGCCAGCAGCTTAGGCAGGCTGGGTGAAAAACTGTTTTTT. Translation gives CASSLGRLGEKLFF.

This clonotype has at least ten counts. V gene TRBV20-1 combines with J gene TRBJ2-3, with D tentatively TRBD1 (6 bases). CDR1 is DFQATT and CDR2 is SNEGSKA in the germline V gene (reference sequence). Trimming cost V 3 bases and J 6 bases, with 19 bases left between them. The CDR3 consists of 15 residues. CDR3 bases: TGCAGTGCTAGTCTACGGGTCTTAGACAGGGATACGCAGTATTTT. It yields the protein CSASLRVLDRDTQYF.

This clonotype showed up just a few times. V and J are TRBV7-2 and TRBJ1-1; D not certain. V dropped 1 base and J dropped 11 bases, with 11 bases sitting between them. The CDR3 is 12 amino acids. Germline values: CDR1 SGHTA, CDR2 FQGNSA. DNA for the CDR3: TGTGCCAGCAGCTTAGGGGCAGGCTGGGCTTTCTTT. Translated, it gives CASSLGAGWAFF.

This clonotype was recorded at least ten times. This chain uses TRBV12-3 or TRBV12-4 with TRBJ1-2, with a weak D call TRBD1 (5 bases). The CDR3 runs 13 residues. Trimming took off 3 bases at V and 6 bases at J, with 11 bases between the two ends. The DNA of the CDR3 is TGTGCCAGCAGTTTGGGTGTGGGGGATGGCTACACCTTC. Translated, it gives CASSLGVGDGYTF.

This clonotype was seen ten or more times. The V and J genes are TRBV27 and TRBJ2-1; TRBD2 agrees at 7 bases. The trim removed 5 bases at V and 0 bases at J, leaving 10 bases unmatched. Germline CDR1 is MNHEY and CDR2 is SMNVEV (reference sequence). The CDR3 covers 17 residues. This CDR3 is CASSPHGAGSSYNEQFF. CDR3 sequence (DNA): TGTGCCAGCAGTCCACATGGAGCGGGGAGCTCCTACAATGAGCAGTTCTTC.

This clonotype has a handful of counts. The chain links TRBV27 to TRBJ1-2, with D possibly TRBD1 on 6 matching bases. The CDR3 has 11 amino acids. Germline-derived CDR1 and CDR2 are MNHEY and SMNVEV (reference sequence). V was shortened by 11 bases and J by 7 bases, with 14 bases between the two germline ends. CDR3 nucleotide sequence: TGTGCCTCGTGGGGGGCGGGTGGCTACACCTTC. It encodes CASWGAGGYTF.

This clonotype occurred many times. The rearrangement uses TRBV12-3 or TRBV12-4 and TRBJ1-6; the D gene is possibly TRBD1 (6 bases). This CDR3 region has 15 residues. The V and J ends lost 5 bases and 7 bases respectively, with 15 bases between them. The CDR3 nucleotides read TGTGCCAGCAGTCCGGGAGGGGGGCTGAATTCACCCCTCCACTTT. It encodes CASSPGGGLNSPLHF.

This clonotype has more than one count but fewer than ten. The chain links TRBV7-8 to TRBJ1-1; 12 bases match TRBD1. J was trimmed by 1 base and V by 3 bases; bases with no gene match: 3. The CDR3 spans 16 residues. The V gene's germline CDR1 is SGHVS and CDR2 FQNEAQ. CDR3 residues: CASSLGQGAQNTEAFF. Written as DNA, the CDR3 is TGTGCCAGCAGCTTGGGACAGGGGGCTCAGAACACTGAAGCTTTCTTT.

This clonotype has a count of ten or more. V is TRBV6-5 and J is TRBJ2-3; 9 nucleotides line up with TRBD1. After removal of 2 bases from V and 3 bases from J, the junction contained 12 bases not matched to a gene. The CDR3 runs to 18 residues. Germline lookup yields CDR1 MNHEY and CDR2 SVGAGI. Written as DNA, the CDR3 is TGTGCCAGCAGTTACCTTAGCTTGGCGGGACAGGGAACAGATACGCAGTATTTT. Protein product: CASSYLSLAGQGTDTQYF.

The sample holds many counts of this clonotype. The V gene is TRBV20-1, the J gene TRBJ1-1, with D unresolved. The CDR3 is 13 residues long. Germline V gives CDR1 DFQATT, CDR2 SNEGSKA (reference sequence). CDR3 sequence: CRVIKAQNTEAFF. DNA for the CDR3: TGCAGGGTTATCAAGGCCCAGAACACTGAAGCTTTCTTT.

This chain links TRBV7-2 with TRBJ2-3, with TRBD1 matching 7 bases. V shed 5 bases, J shed 0 bases, and the junction held 14 bases outside the gene matches. CDR1 and CDR2 from the germline V gene are SGHTA and FQGNSA. The CDR3 extends over 18 amino acids. The CDR3: CASSQGVLGGPSTDTQYF. The CDR3 DNA follows: TGTGCCAGCAGCCAGGGGGTCCTCGGCGGTCCTAGCACAGATACGCAGTATTTT.